One and the same sample provided the 2 T cell receptor beta chains below, sequenced in a study of CD8 T cells in ankylosing spondylitis. TCRdb re-called the 5' RACE reads with MiXCR, one entry per CDR3 protein. The sample includes approximately 35,000 distinct CDR3 sequences, 12% to 15% of them seen just once. Specimen: blood. These receptors were obtained from a male donor with ankylosing spondylitis or in good health (not recorded which).

This chain connects TRBV12-3 or TRBV12-4 to TRBJ2-1, with 7 bases identical to TRBD2. The junction had 8 bases not matched to a gene; V was cut back by 3 bases and J by 6 bases. The CDR3 totals 15 residues. CDR3: CASSFGGGPPNEQFF. CDR3 sequence (DNA): TGTGCCAGCAGTTTTGGCGGGGGACCCCCCAATGAGCAGTTCTTC.

The V and J genes are TRBV25-1 and TRBJ1-4; D uncertain. V was trimmed by 1 base and J by 5 bases, leaving 8 bases between them. Looked up from germline, CDR1 is MGHDK and CDR2 is SYGVNS. This CDR3 comprises 14 residues. CDR3 nucleotides: TGTGCCAGCAGTGAATCGCGGGAGAATGAAAAACTGTTTTTT. Translation: CASSESRENEKLFF.